This TCR beta chain was sequenced for a study of shared clonotypes between healthy human individuals. Study summary: Researchers drew samples from a couple of women and three men aged 18 to 49. Findings and caveats of the study: The naive CD4 repertoires of several donors were compared, and around 5.1% of clonotypes were shared.

The CDR3 consists of 15 residues. In germline, CDR1 is SGHTA, CDR2 FQGNSA. Trimming cost V 4 bases and J 0 bases, with 13 bases left between them. As regards this clone: Its antigen is currently unknown.

Sequenced by immunoSEQ multiplex PCR; TCRdb stores in-frame clones only, minus some. The top ten hold nearly 1.5% of the sample, which has 850,000 to 1,200,000 clones, under 80% seen once. The TCR originated in a young man in good health. The specimen sequenced was memory CD4+ T cells sorted from blood. Subset of the sample: CD45RA-negative fraction. This chain joins TRBV7-2 and TRBJ2-7, with a possible D match to TRBD1 (6 bases). CDR3 amino acids: CASSYLVDSSYEQYF. For the CDR3, the DNA is TGTGCCAGCAGCTACCTCGTGGACAGCTCCTACGAGCAGTACTTC.